This paragraph reports one TCR beta chain. Its target is unknown. This record belongs to a study of T cell responses to AZD1222 COVID-19 vaccine. Study-level findings and limits: Clonal diversity was possibly underestimated; the donors were predominantly white British and more often female.

Germline assignment: CDR1 SQVTM and CDR2 ANQGSEA. V was clipped by 7 bases and J by 1 base, with 28 bases between them. This CDR3 is 19 amino acids long. Repertoires were generated with immunoSEQ multiplex PCR, while TCRdb's copy carries only in-frame clones and drops some. The sample yields 130,000 or so clones, 70% to 90% seen once. The chain combines TRBV29-1 with TRBJ2-2, with D perhaps assigned TRBD1 or TRBD2 (5 bases each). This receptor was obtained from an adult who received the MenACWY meningococcal vaccine as a control. The input for sequencing was peripheral blood, taken 28 days after the second dose of the MenACWY control vaccine. The CDR3 reads CSAPVPNNRDGGNTGELFF. The CDR3 coding sequence is TGCAGCGCGCCCGTACCCAATAACCGGGACGGAGGGAACACCGGGGAGCTGTTTTTT.